The 28 T cell receptor beta chains in this list originate from one sample, sequenced in a study of blood T cell repertoires in COVID-19. Profiled with immunoSEQ multiplex PCR; TCRdb holds only in-frame clones, not every one. Here the sample spans more than 95,000 clones, approximately 80% being singletons. Sequencing input: peripheral blood. The receptors derive from a woman older than 75 with acute or convalescent COVID-19.

The chain joins TRBV21-1 to TRBJ2-3; TRBD2, the D gene given by the table, was not confirmed from the DNA. TRBV21-1 is labeled a pseudogene. The CDR3 spans 21 residues. The CDR3 is CASSKGLGGVASGVRTDTQYF. The CDR3 DNA reads TGTGCCAGCAGCAAAGGGCTAGGGGGGGTGGCTAGCGGGGTCCGGACAGATACGCAGTATTTT.

The chain couples TRBV11-3 to TRBJ2-2; D remains unclear. V lost 0 bases, J lost 4 bases, and 6 bases lay in between. Germline loops: CDR1 SGHNT, CDR2 YENEEA. This CDR3 contains 14 residues. This chain's CDR3 is CASSLDSGTGELFF. DNA of the CDR3: TGTGCCAGCAGCTTAGACTCAGGCACCGGGGAGCTGTTTTTT.

This chain uses TRBV18 with TRBJ1-1; 9 bases agree with TRBD1. The CDR3 has 12 residues. In germline, CDR1 is KGHSH, CDR2 LQKENI. The V segment lost 8 bases and the J segment 6 bases; nucleotides outside the gene matches: 4. Here the CDR3 reads CASRHRGPEAFF. Written as DNA, the CDR3 is TGTGCCAGCCGCCACAGGGGGCCTGAAGCTTTCTTT.

The rearrangement uses TRBV29-1 and TRBJ1-2; 7 nucleotides align to TRBD1. Looked up from germline, CDR1 is SQVTM and CDR2 is ANQGSEA. The V segment lost 6 bases and the J segment 4 bases; nucleotides outside the gene matches: 11. This CDR3 has 14 amino acids. CDR3 DNA: TGCAGCGTCCTGGGACAGCGTCCTGGCTATGGCTACACCTTC. Translated: CSVLGQRPGYGYTF.

This clone showed up just a few times. The genes are TRBV27 and TRBJ1-1; the D is unclear. Trimming removed 5 bases at V and 6 bases at J, with 16 bases between. Germline CDR1 MNHEY, CDR2 SMNVEV (reference sequence). The CDR3 runs to 14 residues. The CDR3 nucleotides are TGTGCCAGCAGTCCCCGCCGGGAGGTGGCTGAAGCTTTCTTT. It codes for CASSPRREVAEAFF.

The chain has TRBV19 and TRBJ2-3; D ambiguous. CDR1 and CDR2 (germline): LNHDA, SQIVND (reference sequence). The CDR3 spans 14 residues. V was trimmed by 2 bases and J by 0 bases, leaving 6 bases between them. This CDR3 reads CASSISFSTDTQYF. CDR3 DNA: TGTGCCAGTAGTATAAGCTTTAGCACAGATACGCAGTATTTT.

The CDR3: CASSLDALPSGTYTGELFF. The CDR3 DNA is TGTGCCAGCTCCCTCGACGCTCTTCCTAGCGGTACCTACACCGGGGAGCTGTTTTTT. The chain recombines TRBV18 with TRBJ2-2; TRBD2 agrees at 7 bases. The trim removed 6 bases at V and 3 bases at J, leaving 19 bases unmatched. Per germline, CDR1 KGHSH and CDR2 LQKENI. This CDR3 spans 19 amino acids.

The chain has TRBV24-1 and TRBJ2-3; 7 bases align to TRBD1. Germline V gene lookup returns CDR1 KGHDR and CDR2 SFDVKD. The CDR3 loop spans 15 amino acids. V gave up 5 bases and J gave up 0 bases; unmatched junction bases: 4. In DNA, the CDR3 is TGTGCCACCAGTGTCAACAGGGGTAGCACAGATACGCAGTATTTT. It codes for CATSVNRGSTDTQYF.

This chain connects TRBV2 to TRBJ1-6; D call uncertain. Germline V gives CDR1 SNHLY, CDR2 FYNNEI. The V end was cut by 7 bases, the J end by 0 bases, with 13 bases between. The CDR3 covers 16 residues. The CDR3 coding sequence is TGTGCCAGCACATCGGACGGGAGCTCCTATAATTCACCCCTCCACTTT. Its translation: CASTSDGSSYNSPLHF.

This clone showed up just once. This chain links TRBV6-5 with TRBJ2-3; 10 bases line up with TRBD1. Germline lookup yields CDR1 MNHEY and CDR2 SVGAGI. This CDR3 spans 14 amino acids. V was pared by 5 bases and J by 4 bases, with 3 bases of the junction left unmatched. The CDR3 nucleotides are TGTGCCAGCAGTCGAGGGACAGGGGCAGATACGCAGTATTTT. Translated: CASSRGTGADTQYF.

The chain recombines TRBV27 with TRBJ2-3; TRBD2 aligns across 11 bases. The germline gives CDR1 MNHEY, CDR2 SMNVEV (reference sequence). This CDR3 comprises 18 residues. Germline trimming cut 6 bases from V and 0 bases from J; bases unmatched to any gene: 11. CDR3 amino acids: CASSQTSGTLPSTDTQYF. For the CDR3, the DNA is TGTGCCAGCAGCCAGACTAGCGGGACCCTCCCTAGCACAGATACGCAGTATTTT.

The gene calls are TRBV7-2 and TRBJ2-2, with 7 bases fitting TRBD2. Trimming removed 1 base from V and 7 bases from J; junction bases left unmatched: 9. CDR1 is SGHTA and CDR2 is FQGNSA in the germline V gene. This CDR3 has 16 amino acids. For the CDR3, the DNA is TGTGCCAGCAGCTTAGTCGGCGGGAGTCGAGGCGGGGAGCTGTTTTTT. It encodes CASSLVGGSRGGELFF.

CDR3: CASSGLPRAPYEQYF. As DNA, the CDR3 is TGTGCCAGCAGCGGCCTTCCGAGGGCCCCCTACGAGCAGTACTTC. The genes are TRBV7-8 and TRBJ2-7; perhaps TRBD2 as D (5 bases). Per the germline V gene, CDR1 is SGHVS and CDR2 is FQNEAQ. The CDR3 extends over 15 amino acids. The V end was cut by 5 bases, the J end by 2 bases, with 16 bases between.

V is TRBV27 and J is TRBJ2-5, with unresolved D. Germline loops: CDR1 MNHEY, CDR2 SMNVEV (reference sequence). V gave up 5 bases and J gave up 5 bases, with 12 bases separating them. The CDR3 totals 13 residues. The DNA for the CDR3 is TGTGCCAGCAGTCCCACGCAGTGGGAGACCCAGTACTTC. It codes for CASSPTQWETQYF.

The chain links TRBV5-1 to TRBJ2-1; tentatively, D is TRBD1 (6 bases). This CDR3 region has 16 residues. The germline gives CDR1 SGHRS, CDR2 YFSETQ. Deletions cut 1 base from V and 5 bases from J, with 16 bases between. CDR3 amino acids: CASSLNVRGIHNEQFF. The CDR3, as DNA: TGCGCCAGCAGCTTGAATGTCAGGGGTATCCACAATGAGCAGTTCTTC.

This chain uses TRBV15 with TRBJ2-3, with D tentatively TRBD1 (6 bases). Trimming pared 0 bases from V and 9 bases from J, leaving 10 bases between. Germline assignment: CDR1 LNHNV and CDR2 YYDKDF (reference sequence). The CDR3 spans 13 residues. For the CDR3, the DNA is TGTGCCACCAGCAGAGATCTACAGGGCACGCAGTATTTT. Amino acid sequence: CATSRDLQGTQYF.

J is TRBJ1-3 and V is TRBV6-5; tentative D call: TRBD1 (6 bases). The CDR3 totals 16 residues. Germline V lookup: CDR1 MNHEY, CDR2 SVGAGI. The ends were cut back, 2 bases at V and 4 bases at J, with 15 bases in the middle. The CDR3 reads CASSYTEQGAGNTIYF. The CDR3 bases are TGTGCCAGCAGTTACACGGAACAGGGTGCAGGAAACACCATATATTTT.

This clone is a singleton in its sample. This rearrangement joins TRBV12-3 or TRBV12-4 to TRBJ1-2, with TRBD1 identical over 7 bases. The V segment lost 3 bases and the J segment 2 bases; nucleotides outside the gene matches: 0. The CDR3 runs to 13 residues. The CDR3 DNA reads TGTGCCAGCAGTTTGGACAGGAACTATGGCTACACCTTC. This sequence encodes CASSLDRNYGYTF.

This rearrangement joins TRBV28 to TRBJ1-2; D gene uncertain. Trimming took off 7 bases at V and 0 bases at J, with 9 bases between the two ends. There are 13 residues in the CDR3. Per germline, CDR1 MDHEN and CDR2 SYDVKM. The CDR3 nucleotides read TGTGCCAGCAACAATCCCCCTAACTATGGCTACACCTTC. Translation gives CASNNPPNYGYTF.

The chain combines TRBV29-1 with TRBJ1-1; 9 nucleotides line up with TRBD1. V dropped 4 bases and J dropped 5; count of bases not matched to a gene: 11. CDR3 size: 15 residues. Germline assignment: CDR1 SQVTM and CDR2 ANQGSEA. CDR3 loop: CSVVRTGVKGTEAFF. For the CDR3, the DNA is TGCAGCGTTGTGCGGACAGGGGTTAAGGGTACTGAAGCTTTCTTT.

The chain couples TRBV7-6 to TRBJ2-1; 10 bases are a match to TRBD2. Germline assignment: CDR1 SGHVS and CDR2 FNYEAQ. This CDR3 has 16 amino acids. Unmatched junction bases numbered 8, after V lost 5 bases and J lost 4 bases. The CDR3 DNA reads TGTGCCAGCAGCCCCCTCGGGACTAGCGTATACAATGAGCAGTTCTTC. The encoded protein is CASSPLGTSVYNEQFF.

This clone has a handful of counts. The genes are TRBV27 and TRBJ2-5; 11 positions agree with TRBD2. The CDR3 runs 17 residues. With V trimmed by 3 bases and J by 2 bases, 8 bases remained unmatched. Germline CDR1 is MNHEY and CDR2 is SMNVEV (reference sequence). The CDR3 DNA follows: TGTGCCAGCAGTTTGCCCCCGGGACTAGCGGAACAAGAGACCCAGTACTTC. It encodes CASSLPPGLAEQETQYF.

The chain links TRBV2 to TRBJ2-6, with D hard to call. The CDR3 contains 15 residues. Trimming took off 5 bases at V and 4 bases at J, with 12 bases between the two ends. Per the germline V gene, CDR1 is SNHLY and CDR2 is FYNNEI. The CDR3 is CASSSRSAGANVLTF. DNA for the CDR3: TGTGCCAGCAGTTCGAGGTCGGCCGGGGCCAACGTCCTGACTTTC.

This chain joins TRBV18 and TRBJ2-5; D gene unclear. Germline V CDR1 and CDR2: KGHSH, LQKENI. This CDR3 region has 14 residues. V was trimmed by 2 bases and J by 1 base, leaving 8 bases between them. The CDR3 sequence: CASSPIRSQETQYF. The DNA of the CDR3 is TGTGCCAGCTCACCAATCCGCAGCCAAGAGACCCAGTACTTC.

The rearrangement uses TRBV6-1 and TRBJ1-1, with D perhaps TRBD1 (6 bases). V was cut by 4 bases and J by 0 bases, with 24 bases left in between. This CDR3 has 19 residues. CDR1 is MNHNS and CDR2 is SASEGT in the germline V gene. The DNA for the CDR3 is TGTGCCAGCAGTGCCTTGTGGCAGACCTACAGGGATATGAACACTGAAGCTTTCTTT. Amino acids: CASSALWQTYRDMNTEAFF.

The chain couples TRBV2 to TRBJ2-3; tentatively, D is TRBD2 (5 bases). The CDR3 spans 18 residues. V gave up 6 bases and J gave up 6 bases, with 28 bases separating them. Germline CDR1 and CDR2: SNHLY and FYNNEI. CDR3 sequence reads: CASSPHPVGSLAGDTQYF. The CDR3 DNA reads as TGTGCCAGCAGCCCCCACCCAGTAGGCAGTCTAGCTGGTGATACGCAGTATTTT. Variable domain in full (rest from reference TRBV2 and TRBJ2-3): EPEVTQTPSHQVTQMGQEVILRCVPISNHLYFYWYRQILGQKVEFLVSFYNNEISEKSEIFDDQFSVERPDGSNFTLKIRSTKLEDSAMYFCASSPHPVGSLAGDTQYFGPGTRLTVL.

This clone was found a few times. This CDR3 reads CASSPGTSGSSRDTQYF. The DNA of the CDR3 is TGTGCCAGCAGCCCAGGGACTAGCGGGAGTTCAAGAGATACGCAGTATTTT. The chain is built from TRBV5-4 and TRBJ2-3, with TRBD2 matching over 14 bases. J was trimmed by 5 bases and V by 4 bases; bases with no gene match: 9. Germline CDR1 and CDR2: SGHNT and YYREEE (reference sequence). This CDR3 region has 17 residues. Combining the CDR3 with reference TRBV5-4 and TRBJ2-3 gives the whole variable domain ETGVTQSPTHLIKTRGQQVTLRCSSQSGHNTVSWYQQALGQGPQFIFQYYREEENGRGNFPPRFSGLQFPNYSSELNVNALELDDSALYLCASSPGTSGSSRDTQYFGPGTRLTVL.

For the CDR3, the DNA is TGTGCCAGCACCGAACAGGGGGCGAGCACCGGGGAGCTGTTTTTT. Protein product: CASTEQGASTGELFF. This chain links TRBV7-2 with TRBJ2-2, with 9 bases matching TRBD1. After removal of 7 bases from V and 4 bases from J, the junction contained 7 bases not matched to a gene. The CDR3 contains 15 residues. CDR1 and CDR2 (germline): SGHTA, FQGNSA.